This record looks at one TCR beta chain sequence and its context. This clonotype qualifies as medium-sized (0.01 to 0.1%). There is no known antigen for this receptor. No quality values exist for individual bases; no much larger clone is one base distant. V was cut back by 5 bases and J by 8 bases, leaving a gap of 12 bases between them. Inclusive of the bounding cysteine and phenylalanine, the CDR3 is 12 residues long. This entry keeps only the CDR3 DNA: 36 bases, framed from base 1. CDR1 and CDR2, looked up from the germline V gene (reference sequence), are LNHDA and SQIVND. This entry is derived from a study (dated by TCRdb to 2016 to 2017). Study-level background: Sequence and structural analyses were applied in the study to characterize human CD8+ TCR repertoires that recognize immunodominant viral antigens. Results the study describes overall, beyond this receptor: The CD8+ TCR repertoires specific to different immunodominant viral antigens were reported to be highly diverse and distinct from one another.

The sequencing machine was an Illumina HiSeq 2500. TCRdb applied fastp at Q25 and MiXCR to the public reads, then kept only in-frame beta chains. CDR3 protein duplicates are merged, each entry listing the most common genes and DNA. This sample is represented by more than 600 distinct CDR3 sequences; roughly 30% of them were singletons. Around half of the sample lies in the top ten. The source of this sequence is a female donor. This chain joins TRBV19 to TRBJ1-2; TRBD1 is a weak D gene call, 5 bases matching. Sequences were obtained from CD8+ T cells (not recorded whether cultured). In nucleotides, the sequence is TGTGCCAGTAGTTTCGGGACGTGGGGCTACACCTTC. It is translated as CASSFGTWGYTF.